This section outlines one TCR beta chain sequence together with its context. The antigen is undetermined. These data are taken from a study of beta chain features in type 1 diabetes. General study results and limits: Healthy donors had naive, central memory and Treg TCRB repertoires that appeared less similar than those seen among patients. There was a moderate but significant shortening of TCRB CDR3s in all four CD4+ subsets of Type 1 diabetes patients. Patients with type 1 diabetes showed fewer VDJ junction insertions and more deletions.

TCRB transcripts that were expressed got sequenced, as all of the isolated RNA had been reverse transcribed. Data came from immunoSEQ multiplex PCR; TCRdb stores just in-frame clones and leaves some out. Among 95,000 to 150,000 clones, 16% were seen once, and the ten largest hold under 2.5%. One heparinised draw of blood, averaging roughly 120 mL, came from each donor. This CDR3 region has 16 residues. Germline assignment: CDR1 SGHAT and CDR2 FQNNGV. V lost 4 bases, J lost 2 bases, and 16 bases lay in between. The V and J genes are TRBV11-2 and TRBJ2-3, with a tentative D call TRBD2 (7 bases). The receptor comes from a man between 25 and 39 years old with type 1 diabetes. The source material was central memory CD4+ T cells from blood. The CDR3 is CASSSRAGAFTDTQYF. The CDR3 nucleotides read TGTGCCAGCAGCTCTCGCGCGGGGGCCTTCACAGATACGCAGTATTTT.